This TCR beta chain was identified in a study of identical twins. General study points: Zero-insertion analyses could be partly confounded by invariant MAIT and iNKT cells.

This clonotype was counted at least ten times. Antigen: not known. The CDR3 has 17 amino acids. With V trimmed by 5 bases and J by 0 bases, 8 bases remained unmatched. Germline V gene sequence: CDR1 SGHAT, CDR2 FQNNGV. A universal primer site came from template switching; cDNA carried unique molecular identifiers. One entry per CDR3 protein, called by TCRdb with MiXCR from the 5' RACE reads. The table lists under 500,000 distinct CDR3 sequences, roughly 13% of them singletons, with approximately 0.98% in the top ten. A further study also used this sample, focusing on yellow fever vaccine responses in identical twins. Per that paper: The T cell response to vaccination in identical twins was reportedly partly convergent and partly personalized.

Sequenced input: CD4+ T cells sorted from blood. J is TRBJ1-1 and V is TRBV11-2, with TRBD1 matching over 11 bases. The receptor was isolated from a woman aged 18 to 35 in good health. The CDR3 DNA follows: TGTGCCAGCAGCATGGACAGGGGGCAGCGGATGAACACTGAAGCTTTCTTT. It yields the protein CASSMDRGQRMNTEAFF. Together with reference TRBV11-2 and TRBJ1-1, the CDR3 gives the full variable domain: EAGVAQSPRYKIIEKRQSVAFWCNPISGHATLYWYQQILGQGPKLLIQFQNNGVVDDSQLPKDRFSAERLKGVDSTLKIQPAKLEDSAVYLCASSMDRGQRMNTEAFFGQGTRLTVV.